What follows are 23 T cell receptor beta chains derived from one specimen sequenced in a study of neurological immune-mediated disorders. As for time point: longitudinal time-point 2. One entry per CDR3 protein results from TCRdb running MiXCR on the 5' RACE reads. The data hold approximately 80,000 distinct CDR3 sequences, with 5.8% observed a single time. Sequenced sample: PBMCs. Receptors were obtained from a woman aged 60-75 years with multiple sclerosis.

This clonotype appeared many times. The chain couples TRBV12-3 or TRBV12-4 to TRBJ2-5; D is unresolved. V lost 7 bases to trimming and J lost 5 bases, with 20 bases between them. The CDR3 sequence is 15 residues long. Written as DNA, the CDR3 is TGTGCCAGCATCAAAGGGCGCAGAGAAGGGGAGACCCAGTACTTC. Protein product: CASIKGRREGETQYF.

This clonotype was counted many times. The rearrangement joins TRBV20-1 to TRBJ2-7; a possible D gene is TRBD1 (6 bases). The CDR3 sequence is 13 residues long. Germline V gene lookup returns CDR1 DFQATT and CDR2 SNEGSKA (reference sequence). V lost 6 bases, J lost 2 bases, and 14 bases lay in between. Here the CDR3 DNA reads TGCAGTGCCCCGGGACAAGGACCCTACGAGCAGTACTTC. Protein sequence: CSAPGQGPYEQYF.

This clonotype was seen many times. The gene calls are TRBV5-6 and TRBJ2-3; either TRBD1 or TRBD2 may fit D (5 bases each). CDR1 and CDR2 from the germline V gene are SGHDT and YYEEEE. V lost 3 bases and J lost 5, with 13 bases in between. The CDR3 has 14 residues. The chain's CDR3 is CASSSAGGIDTQYF. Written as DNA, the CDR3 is TGTGCCAGCAGCTCGGCTGGGGGTATAGATACGCAGTATTTT. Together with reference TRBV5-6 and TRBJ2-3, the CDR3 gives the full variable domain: DAGVTQSPTHLIKTRGQQVTLRCSPKSGHDTVSWYQQALGQGPQFIFQYYEEEERQRGNFPDRFSGHQFPNYSSELNVNALLLGDSALYLCASSSAGGIDTQYFGPGTRLTVL.

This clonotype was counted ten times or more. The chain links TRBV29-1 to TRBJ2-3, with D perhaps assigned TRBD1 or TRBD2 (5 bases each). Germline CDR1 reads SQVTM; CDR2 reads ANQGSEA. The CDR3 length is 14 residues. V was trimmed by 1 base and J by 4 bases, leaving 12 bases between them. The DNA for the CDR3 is TGCAGCGTTGAAGCCCTTGAGGGGTCAGATACGCAGTATTTT. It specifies CSVEALEGSDTQYF.

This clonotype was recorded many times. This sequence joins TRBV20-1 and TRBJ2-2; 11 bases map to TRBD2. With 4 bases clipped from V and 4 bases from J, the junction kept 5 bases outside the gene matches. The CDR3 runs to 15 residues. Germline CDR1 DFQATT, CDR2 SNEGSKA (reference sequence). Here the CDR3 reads CSAIAGGLGTGELFF. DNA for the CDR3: TGCAGTGCTATAGCGGGGGGGCTAGGCACCGGGGAGCTGTTTTTT.

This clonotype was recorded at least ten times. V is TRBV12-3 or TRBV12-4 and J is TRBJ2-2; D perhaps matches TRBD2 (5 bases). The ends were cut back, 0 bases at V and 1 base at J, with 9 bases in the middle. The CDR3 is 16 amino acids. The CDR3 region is CASSLALARNTGELFF. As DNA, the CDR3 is TGTGCCAGCAGTTTAGCGCTAGCTCGGAACACCGGGGAGCTGTTTTTT.

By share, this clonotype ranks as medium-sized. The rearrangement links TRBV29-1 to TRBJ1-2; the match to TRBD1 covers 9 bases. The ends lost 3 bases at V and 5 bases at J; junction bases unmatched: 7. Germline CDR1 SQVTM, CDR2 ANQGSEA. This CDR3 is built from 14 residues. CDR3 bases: TGCAGCGTTGACACCGGGACAGGGTTTTATGGCTACACCTTC. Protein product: CSVDTGTGFYGYTF.

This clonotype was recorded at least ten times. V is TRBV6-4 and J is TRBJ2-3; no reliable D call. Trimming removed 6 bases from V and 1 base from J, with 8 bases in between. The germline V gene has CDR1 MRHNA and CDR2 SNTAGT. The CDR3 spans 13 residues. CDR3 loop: CASSADGTDTQYF. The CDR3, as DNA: TGTGCCAGCAGCGCGGACGGCACAGATACGCAGTATTTT.

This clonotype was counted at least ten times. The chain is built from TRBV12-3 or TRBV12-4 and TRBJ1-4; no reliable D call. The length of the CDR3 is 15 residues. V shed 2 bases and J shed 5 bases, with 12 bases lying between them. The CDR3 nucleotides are TGTGCCAGCAGTTTAATGACACCTACAAATGAAAAACTGTTTTTT. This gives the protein CASSLMTPTNEKLFF.

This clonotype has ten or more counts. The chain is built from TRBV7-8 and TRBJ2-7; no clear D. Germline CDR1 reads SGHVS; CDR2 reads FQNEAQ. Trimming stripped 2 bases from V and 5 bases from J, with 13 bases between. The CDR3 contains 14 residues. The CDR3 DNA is TGTGCCAGCAGCTTATGGAGCGAAAATGACGAGCAGTACTTC. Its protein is CASSLWSENDEQYF.

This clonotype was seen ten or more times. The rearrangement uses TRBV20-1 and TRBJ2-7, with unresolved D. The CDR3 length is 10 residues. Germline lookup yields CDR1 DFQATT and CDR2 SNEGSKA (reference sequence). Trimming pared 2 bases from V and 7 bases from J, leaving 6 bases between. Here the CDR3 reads CSARTVEQYF. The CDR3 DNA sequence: TGCAGTGCTAGAACGGTTGAGCAGTACTTC.

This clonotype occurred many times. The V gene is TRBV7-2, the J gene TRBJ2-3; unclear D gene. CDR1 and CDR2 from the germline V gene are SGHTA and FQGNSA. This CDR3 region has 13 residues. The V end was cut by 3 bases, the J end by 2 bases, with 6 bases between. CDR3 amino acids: CASSFDNTDTQYF. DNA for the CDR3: TGTGCCAGCAGCTTTGACAACACAGATACGCAGTATTTT.

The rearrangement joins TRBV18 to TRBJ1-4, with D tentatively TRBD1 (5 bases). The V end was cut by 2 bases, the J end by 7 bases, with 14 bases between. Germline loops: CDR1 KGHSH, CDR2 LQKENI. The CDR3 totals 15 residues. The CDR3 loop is CASSPTEGIGEKLFF. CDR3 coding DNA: TGTGCCAGCTCACCAACGGAGGGGATAGGTGAAAAACTGTTTTTT.

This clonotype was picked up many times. The CDR3 loop is CSARELNSGANVLTF. CDR3 in DNA: TGCAGTGCTAGGGAACTAAACTCTGGGGCCAACGTCCTGACTTTC. The chain employs TRBV20-1 and TRBJ2-6; no reliable D call. Trimming cost V 3 bases and J 0 bases, with 9 bases left between them. This CDR3 has 15 amino acids. Germline assignment: CDR1 DFQATT and CDR2 SNEGSKA (reference sequence).

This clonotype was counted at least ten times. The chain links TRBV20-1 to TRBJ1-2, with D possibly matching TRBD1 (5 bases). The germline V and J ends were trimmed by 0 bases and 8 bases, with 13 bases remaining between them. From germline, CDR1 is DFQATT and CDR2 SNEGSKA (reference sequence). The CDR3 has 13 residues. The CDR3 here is CSAREGQTVGYTF. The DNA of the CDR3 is TGCAGTGCTAGAGAAGGGCAGACAGTGGGCTACACCTTC.

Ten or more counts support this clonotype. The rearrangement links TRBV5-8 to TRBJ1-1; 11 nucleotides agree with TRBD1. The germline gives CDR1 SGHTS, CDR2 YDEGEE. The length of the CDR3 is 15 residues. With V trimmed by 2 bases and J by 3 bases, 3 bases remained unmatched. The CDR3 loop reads CASSFTGQGDTEAFF. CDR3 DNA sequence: TGTGCCAGCAGCTTCACGGGACAGGGGGACACTGAAGCTTTCTTT.

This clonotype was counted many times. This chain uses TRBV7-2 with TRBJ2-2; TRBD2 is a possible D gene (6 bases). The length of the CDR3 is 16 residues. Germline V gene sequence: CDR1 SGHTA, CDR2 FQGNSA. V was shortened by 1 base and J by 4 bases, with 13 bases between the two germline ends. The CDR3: CASSLGSLATTGELFF. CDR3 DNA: TGTGCCAGCAGCTTAGGCTCCCTAGCGACCACCGGGGAGCTGTTTTTT.

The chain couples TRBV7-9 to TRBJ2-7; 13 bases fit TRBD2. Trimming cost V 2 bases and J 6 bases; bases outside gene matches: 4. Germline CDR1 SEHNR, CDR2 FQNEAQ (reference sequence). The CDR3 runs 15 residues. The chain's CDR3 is CASSLSGLAGAEQYF. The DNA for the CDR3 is TGTGCCAGCAGCTTAAGCGGACTAGCGGGGGCCGAGCAGTACTTC.

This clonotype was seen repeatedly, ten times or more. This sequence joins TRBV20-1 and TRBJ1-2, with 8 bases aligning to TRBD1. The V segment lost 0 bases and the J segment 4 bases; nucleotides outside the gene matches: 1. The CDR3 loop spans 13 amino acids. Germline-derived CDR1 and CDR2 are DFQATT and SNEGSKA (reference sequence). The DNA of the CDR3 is TGCAGTGCTAGAGACGACAGGGGCTATGGCTACACCTTC. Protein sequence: CSARDDRGYGYTF.

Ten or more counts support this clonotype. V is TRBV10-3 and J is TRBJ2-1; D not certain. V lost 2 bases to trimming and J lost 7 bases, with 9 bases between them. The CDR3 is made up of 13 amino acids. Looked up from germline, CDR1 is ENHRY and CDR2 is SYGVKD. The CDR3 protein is CAISEDGENEQFF. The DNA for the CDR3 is TGTGCCATCAGTGAGGACGGCGAGAATGAGCAGTTCTTC.

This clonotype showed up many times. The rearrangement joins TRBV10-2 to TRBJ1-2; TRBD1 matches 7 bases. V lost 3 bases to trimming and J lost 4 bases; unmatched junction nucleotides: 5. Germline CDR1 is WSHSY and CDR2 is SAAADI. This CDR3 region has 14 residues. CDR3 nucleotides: TGCGCCAGCAGTGACAGGGACAGATTCTATGGCTACACCTTC. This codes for CASSDRDRFYGYTF.

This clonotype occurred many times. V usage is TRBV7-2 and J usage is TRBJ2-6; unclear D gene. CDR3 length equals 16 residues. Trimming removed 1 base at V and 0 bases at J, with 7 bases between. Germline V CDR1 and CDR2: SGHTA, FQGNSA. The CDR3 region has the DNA TGTGCCAGCAGCTTAGTTTTCAGCTCTGGGGCCAACGTCCTGACTTTC. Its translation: CASSLVFSSGANVLTF.

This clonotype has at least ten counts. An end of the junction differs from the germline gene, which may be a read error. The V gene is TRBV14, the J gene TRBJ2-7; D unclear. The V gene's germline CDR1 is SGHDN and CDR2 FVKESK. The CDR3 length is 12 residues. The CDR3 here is CASSQDFRPSNF. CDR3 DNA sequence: TGTGCCAGCAGCCAAGATTTCCGACCGTCTAACTTC.